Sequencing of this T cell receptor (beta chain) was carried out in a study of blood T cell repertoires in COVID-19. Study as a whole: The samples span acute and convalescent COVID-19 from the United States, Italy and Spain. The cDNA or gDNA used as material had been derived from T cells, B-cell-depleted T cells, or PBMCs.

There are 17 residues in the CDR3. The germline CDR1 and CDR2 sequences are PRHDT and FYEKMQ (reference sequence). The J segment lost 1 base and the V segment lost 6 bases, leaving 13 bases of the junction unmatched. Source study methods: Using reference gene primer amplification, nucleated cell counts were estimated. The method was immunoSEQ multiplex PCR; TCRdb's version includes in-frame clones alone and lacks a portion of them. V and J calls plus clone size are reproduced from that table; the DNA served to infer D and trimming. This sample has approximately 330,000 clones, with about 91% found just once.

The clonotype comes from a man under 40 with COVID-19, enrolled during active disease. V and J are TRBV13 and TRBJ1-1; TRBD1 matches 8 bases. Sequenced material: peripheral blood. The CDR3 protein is CASSIGQGPISNTEAFF. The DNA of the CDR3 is TGTGCCAGCAGTATAGGACAGGGCCCAATATCGAACACTGAAGCTTTCTTT.